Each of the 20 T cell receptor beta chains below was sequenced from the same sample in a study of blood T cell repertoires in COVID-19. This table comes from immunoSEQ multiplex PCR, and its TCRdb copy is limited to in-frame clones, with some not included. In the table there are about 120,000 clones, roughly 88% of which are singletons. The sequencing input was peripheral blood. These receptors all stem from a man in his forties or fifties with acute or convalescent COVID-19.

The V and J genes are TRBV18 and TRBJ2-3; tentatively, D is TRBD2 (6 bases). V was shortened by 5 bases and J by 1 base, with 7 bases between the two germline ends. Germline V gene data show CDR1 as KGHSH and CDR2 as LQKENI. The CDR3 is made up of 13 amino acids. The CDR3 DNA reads TGTGCCAGCTCAACGGGAGGCACAGATACGCAGTATTTT. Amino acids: CASSTGGTDTQYF.

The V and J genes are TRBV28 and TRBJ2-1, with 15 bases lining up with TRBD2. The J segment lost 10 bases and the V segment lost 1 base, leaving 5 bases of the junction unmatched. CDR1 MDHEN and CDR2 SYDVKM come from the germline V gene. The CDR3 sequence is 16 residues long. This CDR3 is CASSLFRGLAGGEQFF. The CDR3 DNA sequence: TGTGCCAGCAGTTTATTCAGGGGACTAGCGGGAGGAGAGCAGTTCTTC. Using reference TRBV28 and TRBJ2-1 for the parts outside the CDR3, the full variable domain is DVKVTQSSRYLVKRTGEKVFLECVQDMDHENMFWYRQDPGLGLRLIYFSYDVKMKEKGDIPEGYSVSREKKERFSLILESASTNQTSMYLCASSLFRGLAGGEQFFGPGTRLTVL.

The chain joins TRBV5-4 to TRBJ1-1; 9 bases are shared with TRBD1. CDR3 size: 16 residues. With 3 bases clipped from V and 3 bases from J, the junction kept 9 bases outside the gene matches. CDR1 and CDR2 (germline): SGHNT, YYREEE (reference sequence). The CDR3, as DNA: TGTGCCAGCAGCTACCACTGGACAGGGGAGGACACTGAAGCTTTCTTT. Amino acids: CASSYHWTGEDTEAFF.

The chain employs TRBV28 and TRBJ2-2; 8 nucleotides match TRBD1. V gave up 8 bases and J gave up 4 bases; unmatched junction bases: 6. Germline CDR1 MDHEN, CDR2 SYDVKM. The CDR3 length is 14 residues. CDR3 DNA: TGTGCCAGCCGGACAGGGCAAGTCACCGGGGAGCTGTTTTTT. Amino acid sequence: CASRTGQVTGELFF.

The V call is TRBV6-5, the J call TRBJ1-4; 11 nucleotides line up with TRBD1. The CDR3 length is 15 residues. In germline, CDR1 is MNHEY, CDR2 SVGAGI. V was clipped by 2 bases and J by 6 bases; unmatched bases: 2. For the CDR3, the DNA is TGTGCCAGCAGTTACGGGACAGGGGGAGATGAAAAACTGTTTTTT. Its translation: CASSYGTGGDEKLFF.

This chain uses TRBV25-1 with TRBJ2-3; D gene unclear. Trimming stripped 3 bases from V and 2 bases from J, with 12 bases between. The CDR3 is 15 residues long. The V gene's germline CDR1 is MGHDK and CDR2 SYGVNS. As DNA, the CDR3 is TGTGCCAGCAGTGAGGGCACGCACTTCACAGATACGCAGTATTTT. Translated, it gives CASSEGTHFTDTQYF.

The CDR3 loop is CASSQDLGTSAFYEQYF. CDR3 nucleotide sequence: TGCGCCAGCAGCCAAGATCTGGGGACTAGCGCCTTCTACGAGCAGTACTTC. This chain links TRBV4-1 with TRBJ2-7, with TRBD2 matching 10 bases. The CDR3 length is 17 residues. V lost 0 bases to trimming and J lost 3 bases; unmatched junction nucleotides: 8. Per germline, CDR1 MGHRA and CDR2 YSYEKL.

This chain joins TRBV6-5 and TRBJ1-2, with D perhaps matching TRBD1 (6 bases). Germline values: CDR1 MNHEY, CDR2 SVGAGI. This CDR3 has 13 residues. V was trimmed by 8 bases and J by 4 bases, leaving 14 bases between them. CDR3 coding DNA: TGTGCCAGCTTAGGCCAGGGGACCTATGGCTACACCTTC. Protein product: CASLGQGTYGYTF.

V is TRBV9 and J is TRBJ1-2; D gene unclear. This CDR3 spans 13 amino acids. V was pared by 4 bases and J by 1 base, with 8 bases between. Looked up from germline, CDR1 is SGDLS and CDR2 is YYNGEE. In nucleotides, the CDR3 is TGTGCCAGCAGCTCGGGGAGTAACTATGGCTACACCTTC. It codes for CASSSGSNYGYTF.

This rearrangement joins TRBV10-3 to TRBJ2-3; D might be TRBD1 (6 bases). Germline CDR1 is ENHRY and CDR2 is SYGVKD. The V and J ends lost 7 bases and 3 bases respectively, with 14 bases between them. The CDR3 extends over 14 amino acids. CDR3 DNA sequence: TGTGCCATCACATCCCGGACAGTAACAGATACGCAGTATTTT. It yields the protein CAITSRTVTDTQYF.

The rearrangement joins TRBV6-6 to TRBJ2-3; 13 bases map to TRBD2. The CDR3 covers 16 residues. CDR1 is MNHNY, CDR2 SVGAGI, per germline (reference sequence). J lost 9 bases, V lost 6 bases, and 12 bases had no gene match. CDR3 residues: CASSPGLAGPKQTQYF. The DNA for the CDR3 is TGTGCCAGCAGCCCGGGACTAGCGGGACCCAAGCAGACGCAGTATTTT.

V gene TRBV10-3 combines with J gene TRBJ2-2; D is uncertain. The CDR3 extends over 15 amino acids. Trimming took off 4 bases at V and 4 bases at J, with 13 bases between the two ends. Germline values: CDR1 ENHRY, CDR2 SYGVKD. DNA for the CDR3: TGTGCCATCAGTGGTGGGCCCCCGCCCACCGGGGAGCTGTTTTTT. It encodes CAISGGPPPTGELFF.

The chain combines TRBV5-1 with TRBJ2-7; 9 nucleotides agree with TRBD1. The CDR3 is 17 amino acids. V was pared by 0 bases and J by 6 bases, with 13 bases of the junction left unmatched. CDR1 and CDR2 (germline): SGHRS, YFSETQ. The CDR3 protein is CASSLVQQGARQIEQYF. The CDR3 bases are TGCGCCAGCAGCTTGGTACAACAGGGGGCGCGCCAGATCGAGCAGTACTTC.

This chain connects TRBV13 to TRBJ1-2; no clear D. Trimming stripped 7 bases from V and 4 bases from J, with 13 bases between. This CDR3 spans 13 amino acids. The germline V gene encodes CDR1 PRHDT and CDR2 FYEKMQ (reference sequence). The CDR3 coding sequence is TGTGCCAGCACACGCTCTCCGGGCTATGGCTACACCTTC. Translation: CASTRSPGYGYTF.

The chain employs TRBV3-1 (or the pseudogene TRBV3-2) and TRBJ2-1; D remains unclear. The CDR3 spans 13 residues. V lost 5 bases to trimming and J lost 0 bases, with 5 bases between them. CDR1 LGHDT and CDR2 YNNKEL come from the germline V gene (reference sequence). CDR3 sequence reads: CASSTSSYNEQFF. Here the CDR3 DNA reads TGTGCCAGCAGCACGAGCTCCTACAATGAGCAGTTCTTC.

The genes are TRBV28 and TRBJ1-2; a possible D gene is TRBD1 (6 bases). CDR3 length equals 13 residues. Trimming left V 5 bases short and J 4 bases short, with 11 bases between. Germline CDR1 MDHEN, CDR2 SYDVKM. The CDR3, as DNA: TGTGCCAGCAGTGGACAGTCCGTCTATGGCTACACCTTC. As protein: CASSGQSVYGYTF.

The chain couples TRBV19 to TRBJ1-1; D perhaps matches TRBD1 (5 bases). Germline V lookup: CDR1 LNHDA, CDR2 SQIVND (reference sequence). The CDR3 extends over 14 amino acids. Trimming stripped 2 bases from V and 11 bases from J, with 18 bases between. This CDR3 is CASSITGGHVGAFF. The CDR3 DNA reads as TGTGCCAGTAGTATAACAGGTGGCCACGTCGGGGCTTTCTTT.

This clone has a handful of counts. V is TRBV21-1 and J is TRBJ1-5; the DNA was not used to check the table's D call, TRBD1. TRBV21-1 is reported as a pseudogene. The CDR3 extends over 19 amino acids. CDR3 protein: CASYQDRDRGPNSNQPQHF. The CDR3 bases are TGTGCCAGCTATCAGGACCGGGACAGGGGGCCGAATAGCAATCAGCCCCAGCATTTT.

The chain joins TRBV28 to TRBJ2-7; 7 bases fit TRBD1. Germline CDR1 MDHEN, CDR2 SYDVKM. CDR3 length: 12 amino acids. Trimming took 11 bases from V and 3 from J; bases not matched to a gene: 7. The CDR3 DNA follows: TGTGCCGTACAGGGGAGCTACTACGAGCAGTACTTC. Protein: CAVQGSYYEQYF.

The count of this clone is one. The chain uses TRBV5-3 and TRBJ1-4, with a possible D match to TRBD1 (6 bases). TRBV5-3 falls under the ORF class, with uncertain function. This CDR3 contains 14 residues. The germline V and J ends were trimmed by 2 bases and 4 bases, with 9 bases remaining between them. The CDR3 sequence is CARSFRGDNEKLFF. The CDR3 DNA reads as TGTGCCAGAAGCTTCAGGGGCGATAATGAAAAACTGTTTTTT.